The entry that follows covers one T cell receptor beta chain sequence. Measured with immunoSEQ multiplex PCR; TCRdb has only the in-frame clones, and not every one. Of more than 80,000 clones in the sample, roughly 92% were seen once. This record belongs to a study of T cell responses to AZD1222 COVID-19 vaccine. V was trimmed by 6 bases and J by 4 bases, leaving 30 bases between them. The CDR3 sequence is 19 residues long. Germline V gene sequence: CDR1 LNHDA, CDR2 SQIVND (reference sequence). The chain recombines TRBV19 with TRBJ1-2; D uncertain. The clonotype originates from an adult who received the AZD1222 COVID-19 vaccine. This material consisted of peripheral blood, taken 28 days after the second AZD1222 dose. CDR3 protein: CASRPFYWAGLQGSYGYTF. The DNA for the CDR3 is TGTGCCAGTAGACCTTTTTATTGGGCAGGACTACAAGGGAGCTATGGCTACACCTTC.